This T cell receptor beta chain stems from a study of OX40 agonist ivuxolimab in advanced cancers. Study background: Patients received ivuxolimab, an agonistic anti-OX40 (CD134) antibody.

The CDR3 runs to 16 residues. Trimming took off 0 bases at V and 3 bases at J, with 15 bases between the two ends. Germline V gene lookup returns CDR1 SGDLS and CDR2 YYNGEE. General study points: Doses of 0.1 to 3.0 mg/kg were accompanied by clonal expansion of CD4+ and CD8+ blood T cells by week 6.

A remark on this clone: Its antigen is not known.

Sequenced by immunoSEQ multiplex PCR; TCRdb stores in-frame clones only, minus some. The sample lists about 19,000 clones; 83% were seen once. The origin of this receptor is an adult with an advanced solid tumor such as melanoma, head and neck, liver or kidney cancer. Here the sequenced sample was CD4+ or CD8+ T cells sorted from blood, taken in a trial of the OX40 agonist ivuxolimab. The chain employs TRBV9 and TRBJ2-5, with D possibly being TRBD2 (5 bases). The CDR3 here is CASSVGNGKGEETQYF. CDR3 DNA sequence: TGTGCCAGCAGCGTAGGGAACGGTAAGGGAGAAGAGACCCAGTACTTC.